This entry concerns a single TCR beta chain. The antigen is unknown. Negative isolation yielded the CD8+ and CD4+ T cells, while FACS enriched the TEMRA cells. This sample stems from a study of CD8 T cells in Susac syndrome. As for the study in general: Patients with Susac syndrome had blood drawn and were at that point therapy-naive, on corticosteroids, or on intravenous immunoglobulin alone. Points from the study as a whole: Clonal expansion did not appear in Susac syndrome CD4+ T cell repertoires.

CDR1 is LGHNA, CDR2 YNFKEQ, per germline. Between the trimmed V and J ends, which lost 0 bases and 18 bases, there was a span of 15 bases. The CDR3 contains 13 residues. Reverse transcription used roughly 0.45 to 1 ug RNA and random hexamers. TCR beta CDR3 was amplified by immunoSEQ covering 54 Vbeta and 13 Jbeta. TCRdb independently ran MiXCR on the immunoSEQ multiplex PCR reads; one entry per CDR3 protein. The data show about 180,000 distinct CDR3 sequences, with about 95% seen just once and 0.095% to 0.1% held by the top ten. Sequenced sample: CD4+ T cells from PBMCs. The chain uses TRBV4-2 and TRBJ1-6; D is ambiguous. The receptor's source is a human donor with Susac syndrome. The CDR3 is CASSQERSAYPHF. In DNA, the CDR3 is TGTGCCAGCAGCCAAGAACGGTCCGCATATCCCCACTTT.